A single sample is the source of the 4 T cell receptor beta chains below, sequenced in a study of cytotoxic CD8 clonotypes in ibrutinib-treated CLL. Generated by immunoSEQ multiplex PCR, the TCRdb table keeps only in-frame clones and is missing some. The sample records approximately 90,000 clones, approximately 80% being singletons. The specimen comprised PBMCs, sampled after 24 months of ibrutinib treatment. The receptors originated from a human donor with chronic lymphocytic leukemia.

V usage is TRBV13 and J usage is TRBJ2-4; the D is unclear. Germline CDR1 PRHDT, CDR2 FYEKMQ (reference sequence). V was clipped by 0 bases and J by 5 bases, with 8 bases between them. This CDR3 has 14 residues. The CDR3 loop is CASSLGGWENIQYF. CDR3 sequence (DNA): TGTGCCAGCAGCTTAGGGGGCTGGGAAAACATTCAGTACTTC.

The chain links TRBV2 to TRBJ2-7; 9 nucleotides align to TRBD1. Germline V gene sequence: CDR1 SNHLY, CDR2 FYNNEI. V gave up 4 bases and J gave up 4 bases; unmatched junction bases: 11. This CDR3 spans 16 amino acids. CDR3 sequence: CASSVNSGQGKYEQYF. CDR3 nucleotide sequence: TGTGCCAGCAGTGTAAACTCGGGACAGGGCAAATACGAGCAGTACTTC.

Worth noting for this clone: One end of the junction fails to match germline, which may point to a read error. The chain links TRBV7-7 to TRBJ1-2; TRBD1 is a possible D gene (5 bases). This CDR3 is built from 13 residues. Germline CDR1 is SSHAT and CDR2 is FNYEAQ (reference sequence). This CDR3 is CASSPGGRVGYTF. The CDR3 DNA is TGTGCTAGCAGCCCTGGGGGGAGGGTTGGCTACACCTTC.

Comments on this clone: At one end, the junction sequence differs from germline, possibly due to a read error. The chain has TRBV5-1 and TRBJ2-3; 11 bases line up with TRBD2. The germline gives CDR1 SGHRS, CDR2 YFSETQ. CDR3 size: 17 residues. CDR3 DNA sequence: TGCGCCAGCACCTTGGGTTTAGCGGGAGGGTACACAGATACGCAGTATTTT. It specifies CASTLGLAGGYTDTQYF.